Included here is one T cell receptor beta chain sequence, with context. Next came a second PCR, run for about 7 to 12 cycles, which used a sample-barcoded 5' primer along with a J-beta primer mix. TCRdb reprocessed the 5' RACE reads with MiXCR, giving one entry per CDR3 protein. Of 2 million or so distinct CDR3 sequences listed, roughly 50% were seen once; the top ten hold 2.1%. Healthy Caucasian individuals from Russia aged about 6 to 90 served as donors. This specimen belongs to a study of blood T cells in healthy people across ages. V was shortened by 6 bases and J by 6 bases, with 18 bases between the two germline ends. The CDR3 loop spans 15 amino acids. Germline V gene sequence: CDR1 DFQATT, CDR2 SNEGSKA (reference sequence).

The chain combines TRBV20-1 with TRBJ1-6, with D hard to call. Sequencing used blood. The receptor was isolated from a woman aged 40 to 50 in good health. The CDR3 DNA follows: TGCAGTGCCCTTTTGATCGACCGTCTTAATTCACCCCTCCACTTT. Translating it yields CSALLIDRLNSPLHF.